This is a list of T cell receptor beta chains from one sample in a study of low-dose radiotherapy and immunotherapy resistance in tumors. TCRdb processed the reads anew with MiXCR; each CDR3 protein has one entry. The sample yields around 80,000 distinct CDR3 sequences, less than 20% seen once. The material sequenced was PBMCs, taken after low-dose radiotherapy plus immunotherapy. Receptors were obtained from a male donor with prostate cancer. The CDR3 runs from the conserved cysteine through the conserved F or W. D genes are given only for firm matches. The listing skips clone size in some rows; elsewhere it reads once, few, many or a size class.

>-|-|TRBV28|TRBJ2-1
CASTTQALFFTIYEQFF
TGTGCCAGCACCACCCAGGCTTTATTTTTTACTATCTATGAGCAGTTCTTC
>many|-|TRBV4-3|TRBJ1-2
CASSPDLGDGYGYTF
TGCGCCAGCAGCCCGGACCTGGGCGACGGATATGGCTACACCTTC
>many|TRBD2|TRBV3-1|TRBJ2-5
CASSQIGLAGGRRQETQYF
TGTGCCAGCAGCCAGATCGGACTAGCGGGAGGACGACGGCAAGAGACCCAGTACTTC
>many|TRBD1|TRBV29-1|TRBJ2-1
CSVGGQGAMHYNEQFF
TGCAGCGTTGGGGGACAGGGGGCTATGCATTACAATGAGCAGTTCTTC
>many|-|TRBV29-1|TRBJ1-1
CSVYDGMNTEAFF
TGCAGCGTCTACGACGGGATGAACACTGAAGCTTTCTTT
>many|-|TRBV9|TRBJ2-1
CASSVEKAPTAYNEQFF
TGTGCCAGCAGCGTAGAAAAGGCTCCTACGGCATACAATGAGCAGTTCTTC
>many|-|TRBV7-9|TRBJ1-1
CASSLQGLTEAFF
TGTGCCAGCAGCTTACAGGGACTCACTGAAGCTTTCTTT
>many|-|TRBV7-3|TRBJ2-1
CASSSYFNNEQFF
TGTGCCAGCAGCTCTTATTTTAACAATGAGCAGTTCTTC
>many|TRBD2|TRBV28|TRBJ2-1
CASSPLAGEGRRASYNEQFF
TGTGCCAGCAGTCCCCTGGCGGGAGAAGGCCGGAGGGCGTCCTACAATGAGCAGTTCTTC
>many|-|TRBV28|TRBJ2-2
CASSLLRNTGELFF
TGTGCCAGCAGTTTACTCAGGAACACCGGGGAGCTGTTTTTT
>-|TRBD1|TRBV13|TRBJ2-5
CASGQAQETQYF
TGTGCCAGCGGACAGGCCCAAGAGACCCAGTACTTC
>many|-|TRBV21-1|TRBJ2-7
CASSKAGQANYEQYF
TGTGCCAGCAGCAAAGCGGGTCAGGCCAATTACGAGCAGTACTTC
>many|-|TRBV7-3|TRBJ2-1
CASSPNRENEQFF
TGTGCCAGCAGCCCGAACAGGGAAAATGAGCAGTTCTTC
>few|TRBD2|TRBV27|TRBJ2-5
CASSNRERAGGETQYF
TGTGCCAGCAGTAACCGGGAGCGGGCGGGGGGGGAGACCCAGTACTTC
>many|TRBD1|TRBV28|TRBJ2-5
CASRTGGEETQYF
TGTGCCAGCAGAACAGGGGGCGAAGAGACCCAGTACTTC
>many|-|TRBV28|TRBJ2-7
CASSLVFDRPAYEQYF
TGTGCCAGCAGTTTAGTCTTCGACAGGCCGGCCTACGAGCAGTACTTC
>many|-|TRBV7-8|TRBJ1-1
CASSLMAGTEAFF
TGTGCCAGCAGCTTGATGGCGGGCACTGAAGCTTTCTTT
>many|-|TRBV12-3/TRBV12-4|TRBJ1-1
CASSFGVGTEAFF
TGTGCCAGCAGTTTCGGGGTAGGCACTGAAGCTTTCTTT
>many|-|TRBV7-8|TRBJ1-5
CASSPHSGLGQPQHF
TGTGCCAGCAGCCCTCACTCGGGTTTGGGCCAGCCCCAGCATTTT
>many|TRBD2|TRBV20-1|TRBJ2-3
CSAEGLAGVDTQYF
TGCAGTGCTGAGGGACTAGCGGGAGTAGATACGCAGTATTTT
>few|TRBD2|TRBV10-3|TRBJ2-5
CAISGLAGGSIETQYF
TGTGCCATCAGCGGACTAGCGGGAGGATCAATTGAGACCCAGTACTTC
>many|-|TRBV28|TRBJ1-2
CASSATARANGGYTF
TGTGCCAGCAGCGCTACCGCCAGGGCGAATGGTGGCTACACCTTC
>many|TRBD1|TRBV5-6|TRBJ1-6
CASSSLTGGLNSPLHF
TGTGCCAGCAGCAGCCTGACAGGGGGTCTGAATTCACCCCTCCACTTT
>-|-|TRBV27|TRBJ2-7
CASSPLEAGIYEQYF
TGTGCCAGCAGTCCCCTGGAAGCGGGCATCTACGAGCAGTACTTC
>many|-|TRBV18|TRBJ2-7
CASSSSVGQLYEQYF
TGTGCCAGCTCGTCGTCAGTAGGTCAGCTCTACGAGCAGTACTTC
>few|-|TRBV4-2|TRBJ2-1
CASSQDQGNEQFF
TGTGCCAGCAGCCAAGATCAGGGAAATGAGCAGTTCTTC
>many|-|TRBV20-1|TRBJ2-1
CSASWVGDYAMGNEQFF
TGCAGTGCTAGCTGGGTGGGCGACTATGCTATGGGGAATGAGCAGTTCTTC
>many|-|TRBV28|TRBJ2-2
CASSTPTGELFF
TGTGCCAGCAGTACCCCCACCGGGGAGCTGTTTTTT
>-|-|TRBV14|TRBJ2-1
CASSWGLEQFF
TGTGCCAGCAGTTGGGGGCTCGAGCAGTTCTTC
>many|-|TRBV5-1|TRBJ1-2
CASSFNGVAGYTF
TGCGCCAGCAGCTTTAACGGGGTGGCTGGCTACACCTTC
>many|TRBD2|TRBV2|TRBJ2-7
CASSSLAGATEQYF
TGTGCCAGCAGTTCACTAGCGGGAGCGACCGAGCAGTACTTC
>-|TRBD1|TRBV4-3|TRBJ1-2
CASSQVLTGGDGYTF
TGCGCCAGCAGCCAAGTCCTAACAGGGGGGGATGGCTACACCTTC
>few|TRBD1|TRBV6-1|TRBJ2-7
CASSWGQGLYEQYF
TGTGCCAGCAGTTGGGGACAGGGGTTGTACGAGCAGTACTTC
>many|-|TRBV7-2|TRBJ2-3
CASSLDARGADTQYF
TGTGCCAGCAGCTTAGACGCGAGGGGAGCAGATACGCAGTATTTT
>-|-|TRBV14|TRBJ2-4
CASSQERGSIQYF
TGTGCCAGCAGCCAAGAGCGGGGCAGCATTCAGTACTTC
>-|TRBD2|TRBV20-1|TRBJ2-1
CSARVPLAGIYNEQFF
TGCAGTGCTAGAGTTCCCCTAGCGGGGATCTACAATGAGCAGTTCTTC
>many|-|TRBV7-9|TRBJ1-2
CASSLGGANYGYTF
TGTGCCAGCAGCTTAGGGGGCGCTAACTATGGCTACACCTTC
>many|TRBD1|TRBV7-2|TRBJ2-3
CASSLGQGTDTQYF
TGTGCCAGCAGTTTAGGACAGGGCACAGATACGCAGTATTTT
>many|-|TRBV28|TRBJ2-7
CASRDGRGGVPGEQYF
TGTGCCAGCAGGGACGGACGGGGAGGAGTGCCGGGGGAGCAGTACTTC
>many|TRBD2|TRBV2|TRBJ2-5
CASSGGSGSLRETQYF
TGTGCCAGCAGTGGAGGTAGCGGGAGCCTCCGAGAGACCCAGTACTTC
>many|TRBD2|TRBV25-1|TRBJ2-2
CATQGLAETGELFF
TGTGCCACCCAGGGACTAGCGGAAACCGGGGAGCTGTTTTTT